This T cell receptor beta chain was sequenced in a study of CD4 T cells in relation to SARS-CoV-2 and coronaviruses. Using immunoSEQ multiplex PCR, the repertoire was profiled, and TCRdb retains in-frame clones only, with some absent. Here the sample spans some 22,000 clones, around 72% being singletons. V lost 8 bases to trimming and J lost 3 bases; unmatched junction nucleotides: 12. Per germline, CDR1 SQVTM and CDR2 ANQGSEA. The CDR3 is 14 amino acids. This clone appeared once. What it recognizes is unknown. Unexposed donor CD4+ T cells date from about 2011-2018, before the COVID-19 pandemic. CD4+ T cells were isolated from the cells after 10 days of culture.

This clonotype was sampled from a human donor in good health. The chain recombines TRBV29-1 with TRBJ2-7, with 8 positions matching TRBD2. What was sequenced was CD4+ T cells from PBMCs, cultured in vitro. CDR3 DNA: TGCAGCCTACCGGGGGGGCGAAATCACTACGAGCAGTACTTC. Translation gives CSLPGGRNHYEQYF.